Each of the 22 T cell receptor beta chains below was sequenced from the same sample in a study of T-cell memory formation after mild COVID-19. TCRdb used MiXCR to reprocess the 5' RACE reads, holding one entry per CDR3 protein. This table holds 380,000 or so distinct CDR3 sequences, approximately 15% found once. The sample taken for sequencing was PBMCs or a T cell subset sorted from them (not recorded which). The origin of the receptors is a man younger than 35 who had mild COVID-19 (a few samples of this study predate the infection). Cell type and time point are not known.

J is TRBJ2-5 and V is TRBV10-1; D gene uncertain. With 2 bases removed from V and 4 bases from J, the gap between germline ends came to 14 bases. The CDR3 extends over 15 amino acids. CDR1 is WNHNN and CDR2 is SYGVQD in the germline V gene (reference sequence). The CDR3 region has the DNA TGCGCCAGCAGTGAGGGCCGCGGATCAAGAGAGACCCAGTACTTC. This translates into CASSEGRGSRETQYF.

This clonotype was seen a few times. The germline gene is not matched at one end of the junction; a read error may be the cause. This rearrangement joins TRBV15 to TRBJ1-6, with TRBD1 matching over 9 bases. This CDR3 region has 15 residues. Per the germline V gene, CDR1 is LNHNV and CDR2 is YYDKDF (reference sequence). CDR3 bases: TGTGCCACCAGCGGAGAAACAGGGGGCGCTTCACCCCTCCACTTT. This encodes CATSGETGGASPLHF.

The V call is TRBV7-3, the J call TRBJ2-1; 12 bases fit TRBD2. Germline loops: CDR1 SGHTA, CDR2 FQGTGA. The CDR3 totals 17 residues. V shed 4 bases and J 2 bases; nucleotides not matched to a gene: 6. CDR3 sequence: CASSSGLAGNPYNEQFF. CDR3 nucleotide sequence: TGTGCCAGCAGCTCCGGACTAGCGGGGAATCCCTACAATGAGCAGTTCTTC.

This clonotype was picked up many times. This chain joins TRBV5-1 and TRBJ1-3; D possibly corresponds to TRBD1 (5 bases). Germline V gene sequence: CDR1 SGHRS, CDR2 YFSETQ. The V end lost 4 bases, the J end lost 4 bases, and 15 bases lay between the germline ends. The CDR3 is 15 amino acids. Here the CDR3 reads CASSPFGGAGNTIYF. The CDR3 DNA follows: TGCGCCAGCAGCCCTTTCGGCGGGGCAGGAAACACCATATATTTT.

This clonotype was seen a few times. The rearrangement links TRBV20-1 to TRBJ1-3; D is unclear. V dropped 5 bases and J dropped 4 bases, with 6 bases sitting between them. The CDR3 covers 11 residues. Germline V lookup: CDR1 DFQATT, CDR2 SNEGSKA (reference sequence). CDR3: CSARAGNTIYF. The DNA for the CDR3 is TGCAGTGCTCGCGCGGGAAACACCATATATTTT.

This sequence joins TRBV2 and TRBJ1-5; the match to TRBD1 covers 7 bases. Germline V gene lookup returns CDR1 SNHLY and CDR2 FYNNEI. The ends lost 7 bases at V and 1 base at J; junction bases unmatched: 7. The CDR3 totals 15 residues. The DNA of the CDR3 is TGTGCCAGCACCAGGGGGTTGTCCAGCAATCAGCCCCAGCATTTT. Its translation is CASTRGLSSNQPQHF. The full variable domain, its missing parts supplied by reference TRBV2 and TRBJ1-5, is EPEVTQTPSHQVTQMGQEVILRCVPISNHLYFYWYRQILGQKVEFLVSFYNNEISEKSEIFDDQFSVERPDGSNFTLKIRSTKLEDSAMYFCASTRGLSSNQPQHFGDGTRLSIL.

This clonotype was observed at least ten times. The gene calls are TRBV5-1 and TRBJ2-1; 8 bases are a match to TRBD1. The CDR3 has 16 residues. The trim removed 7 bases at V and 0 bases at J, leaving 9 bases unmatched. Looked up from germline, CDR1 is SGHRS and CDR2 is YFSETQ. The CDR3 is CASAPGGADSYNEQFF. CDR3 DNA sequence: TGCGCCAGCGCTCCAGGGGGCGCCGACTCCTACAATGAGCAGTTCTTC.

The rearrangement links TRBV18 to TRBJ2-1; a weak D match, TRBD2 (5 bases). CDR1 KGHSH and CDR2 LQKENI come from the germline V gene. The CDR3 totals 15 residues. The V gene lost 3 bases and the J gene lost 8 bases, with 17 bases spanning the gap. The CDR3 here is CASSPDDRGGDEQFF. CDR3 DNA: TGTGCCAGCTCACCGGACGACCGGGGTGGGGATGAGCAGTTCTTC.

This clonotype was recorded a few times. The V call is TRBV3-1, the J call TRBJ1-1; D is unresolved. Trimming removed 5 bases from V and 5 bases from J, with 15 bases in between. This CDR3 is built from 14 residues. CDR1 and CDR2 (germline): LGHDT, YNNKEL (reference sequence). The CDR3 reads CASSSRGGLTEAFF. For the CDR3, the DNA is TGTGCCAGCAGCAGCCGCGGAGGGTTGACTGAAGCTTTCTTT.

The table lists this clonotype with a few counts. This chain uses TRBV25-1 with TRBJ2-7, with 7 bases fitting TRBD1. This CDR3 contains 16 residues. Germline assignment: CDR1 MGHDK and CDR2 SYGVNS. The junction had 14 bases not matched to a gene; V was cut back by 2 bases and J by 7 bases. The CDR3 is CASSEASIPVDREQYV. CDR3 DNA: TGTGCCAGCAGTGAAGCCTCCATTCCCGTGGACAGGGAGCAGTACGTC.

V and J are TRBV6-6 and TRBJ2-5; D uncertain. The CDR3 loop spans 13 amino acids. Germline V gene data show CDR1 as MNHNY and CDR2 as SVGAGI (reference sequence). The V and J ends lost 2 bases and 0 bases respectively, with 4 bases between them. The CDR3 here is CASSYLNQETQYF. CDR3 nucleotide sequence: TGTGCCAGCAGTTACCTGAACCAAGAGACCCAGTACTTC.

V usage is TRBV6-6 and J usage is TRBJ1-1, with D tentatively TRBD1 (5 bases). CDR1 is MNHNY and CDR2 is SVGAGI in the germline V gene (reference sequence). This CDR3 has 13 amino acids. Deletions cut 7 bases from V and 4 bases from J, with 13 bases between. The CDR3, as DNA: TGTGCCAGCAAAGCCGGGGGGGGCACTGAAGCTTTCTTT. As protein: CASKAGGGTEAFF.

The V and J genes are TRBV25-1 and TRBJ2-3; maybe TRBD2 (6 bases). This CDR3 contains 16 residues. The V end was cut by 3 bases, the J end by 2 bases, with 15 bases between. CDR1 and CDR2 (germline): MGHDK, SYGVNS. The DNA of the CDR3 is TGTGCCAGCAGTGACTGGCGGGGCGGTCCCACAGATACGCAGTATTTT. Translation: CASSDWRGGPTDTQYF.

The chain is built from TRBV11-2 and TRBJ1-3, with D perhaps matching TRBD1 (5 bases). The CDR3 runs 17 residues. Trimming removed 1 base from V and 0 bases from J, with 13 bases in between. The germline V gene has CDR1 SGHAT and CDR2 FQNNGV. The CDR3 sequence: CASSLVRDVLSGNTIYF. In DNA form, the CDR3 reads TGTGCCAGCAGCTTAGTCCGGGACGTACTCTCTGGAAACACCATATATTTT.

This clonotype was seen many times. The V gene is TRBV7-9, the J gene TRBJ2-3; no firm D call. V gave up 5 bases and J gave up 4 bases, with 10 bases separating them. The CDR3 is made up of 13 amino acids. Germline V gives CDR1 SEHNR, CDR2 FQNEAQ (reference sequence). The CDR3 region is CASSQRVSDTQYF. For the CDR3, the DNA is TGTGCCAGCAGCCAAAGGGTTTCAGATACGCAGTATTTT. Drawing the rest from reference TRBV7-9 and TRBJ2-3, the complete variable domain is DTGVSQNPRHKITKRGQNVTFRCDPISEHNRLYWYRQTLGQGPEFLTYFQNEAQLEKSRLLSDRFSAERPKGSFSTLEIQRTEQGDSAMYLCASSQRVSDTQYFGPGTRLTVL.

The J gene is TRBJ2-2, the V gene TRBV12-3 or TRBV12-4; D not certain. V was clipped by 3 bases and J by 4 bases, with 12 bases between them. The CDR3 runs 15 residues. The CDR3 DNA reads TGTGCCAGCAGTTTCAAGAGACCAACCACCGGGGAGCTGTTTTTT. Protein product: CASSFKRPTTGELFF.

This clonotype was seen many times. V is TRBV7-8 and J is TRBJ2-3; D uncertain. The CDR3 is made up of 16 amino acids. V lost 5 bases, J lost 1 base, and 16 bases lay in between. CDR1 SGHVS and CDR2 FQNEAQ come from the germline V gene. CDR3 protein: CASSAHRATRTDTQYF. The CDR3 bases are TGTGCCAGCAGCGCTCACCGGGCAACCCGCACAGATACGCAGTATTTT.

This clonotype appeared a few times. The chain couples TRBV12-3 or TRBV12-4 to TRBJ1-5; the match to TRBD1 covers 7 bases. J lost 5 bases, V lost 6 bases, and 4 bases had no gene match. The CDR3 loop spans 13 amino acids. CDR3 residues: CASRGDSYQPQHF. The CDR3 DNA reads TGTGCCAGCAGAGGGGACAGCTATCAGCCCCAGCATTTT.

V usage is TRBV6-1 and J usage is TRBJ1-4; 10 bases agree with TRBD1. With 8 bases clipped from V and 6 bases from J, the junction kept 3 bases outside the gene matches. CDR1 and CDR2 from the germline V gene are MNHNS and SASEGT. CDR3 size: 13 residues. The CDR3 region has the DNA TGTGCCAGCTCAGGGACAGGGGATGAAAAACTGTTTTTT. Encoded protein: CASSGTGDEKLFF.

V usage is TRBV2 and J usage is TRBJ1-2; possibly TRBD1 for D (6 bases). This CDR3 spans 14 amino acids. V dropped 4 bases and J dropped 1 base, with 10 bases sitting between them. Germline V lookup: CDR1 SNHLY, CDR2 FYNNEI. The CDR3 sequence is CASSGEGHNYGYTF. CDR3 bases: TGTGCCAGCAGTGGAGAGGGACATAACTATGGCTACACCTTC. Together with reference TRBV2 and TRBJ1-2, the CDR3 gives the full variable domain: EPEVTQTPSHQVTQMGQEVILRCVPISNHLYFYWYRQILGQKVEFLVSFYNNEISEKSEIFDDQFSVERPDGSNFTLKIRSTKLEDSAMYFCASSGEGHNYGYTFGSGTRLTVV.

The chain couples TRBV9 to TRBJ2-7, with 9 bases identical to TRBD1. CDR3 length: 14 residues. Germline V gives CDR1 SGDLS, CDR2 YYNGEE. J gave up 3 bases and V 4 bases, and 5 bases lay outside the gene matches. Here the CDR3 reads CASSPGTGIYEQYF. Written as DNA, the CDR3 is TGTGCCAGCAGCCCTGGGACAGGGATCTACGAGCAGTACTTC.

This sequence joins TRBV9 and TRBJ1-2; D not certain. The CDR3 extends over 15 amino acids. Germline V lookup: CDR1 SGDLS, CDR2 YYNGEE. Trimming removed 0 bases at V and 1 base at J, with 10 bases between. CDR3 loop: CASSVEVVSNYGYTF. Written as DNA, the CDR3 is TGTGCCAGCAGCGTAGAGGTAGTTAGTAACTATGGCTACACCTTC. The full variable domain, completed using reference TRBV9 and TRBJ1-2, is DSGVTQTPKHLITATGQRVTLRCSPRSGDLSVYWYQQSLDQGLQFLIQYYNGEERAKGNILERFSAQQFPDLHSELNLSSLELGDSALYFCASSVEVVSNYGYTFGSGTRLTVV.